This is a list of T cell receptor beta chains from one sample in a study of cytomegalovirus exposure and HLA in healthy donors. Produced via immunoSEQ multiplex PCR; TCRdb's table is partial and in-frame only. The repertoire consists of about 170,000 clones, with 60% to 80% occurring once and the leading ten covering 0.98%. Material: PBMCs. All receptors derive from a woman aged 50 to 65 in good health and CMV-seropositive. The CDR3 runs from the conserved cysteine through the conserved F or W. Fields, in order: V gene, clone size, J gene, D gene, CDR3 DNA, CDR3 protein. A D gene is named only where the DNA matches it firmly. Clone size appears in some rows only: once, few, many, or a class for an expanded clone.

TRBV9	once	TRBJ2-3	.	TGTGCCAGCAGCGCCCTAGTTAGTACAGATACGCAGTATTTT	CASSALVSTDTQYF
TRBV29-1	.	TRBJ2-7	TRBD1	TGCAGCGCCCGACAGGGGGCGGGATACGAGCAGTACTTC	CSARQGAGYEQYF
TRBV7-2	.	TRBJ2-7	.	TGTGCCAGCAGCCAAGAACAGGGCCTGAAAGAGCAGTACTTC	CASSQEQGLKEQYF
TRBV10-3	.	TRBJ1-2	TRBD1	TGTGCCATCAGTCGGGACAGGAACTATGGCTACACCTTC	CAISRDRNYGYTF
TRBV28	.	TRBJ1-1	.	TGTGCCAGCAGTTTTTACCGGCGGGACACTGAAGCTTTCTTT	CASSFYRRDTEAFF
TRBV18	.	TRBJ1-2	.	TGTGCCAGCTCACCACCCCAGCGAGGCGGTGGCTACACCTTC	CASSPPQRGGGYTF
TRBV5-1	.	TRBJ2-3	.	TGCGCCAGCAGCGGGACTGTTAGCACAGATACGCAGTATTTT	CASSGTVSTDTQYF
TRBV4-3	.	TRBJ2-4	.	TGCGCCAGCAGCCAAGAAGGAGGAGACATTCAGTACTTC	CASSQEGGDIQYF
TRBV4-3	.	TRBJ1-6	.	TGCGCCAGCAGCCAAACAGGTATATCAGGATCACCCCTCCACTTT	CASSQTGISGSPLHF
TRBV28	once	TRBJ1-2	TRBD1	TGTGCCAGCAGGATGACAGGGGTTGTGGAGGGCTACACCTTC	CASRMTGVVEGYTF
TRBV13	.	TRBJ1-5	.	TGTGCCAGCAGTCCGACACCCGATCAGCCCCAGCATTTT	CASSPTPDQPQHF
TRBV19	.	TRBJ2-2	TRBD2	TGTGCCAGTAGTATCGCCGCCCCCGGGGACTACTACACCGGGGAGCTGTTTTTT	CASSIAAPGDYYTGELFF
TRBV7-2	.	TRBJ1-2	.	TGTGCCAGCAGTTATGACAGGACCATACGCGGCGGCTACACCTTC	CASSYDRTIRGGYTF
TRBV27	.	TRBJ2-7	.	TGTGCCAGCAGTTTATATTGGGGCGCGGACGAGCAGTACTTC	CASSLYWGADEQYF
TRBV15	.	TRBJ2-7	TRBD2	TGTGCCACCAGCAGAGATCCCGGGCGGGAGGGCCCCCACGAGCAGTACTTC	CATSRDPGREGPHEQYF
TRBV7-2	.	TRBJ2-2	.	TGTGCCAGCAGCTTACAGAGACACTCGAACACCGGGGAGCTGTTTTTT	CASSLQRHSNTGELFF
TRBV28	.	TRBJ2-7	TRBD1	TGTGCCAGCAGCAAAGACAGGGGAGGCGAGCAGTACTTC	CASSKDRGGEQYF
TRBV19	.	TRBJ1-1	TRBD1	TGTGCCAGTAGTCCTCGGGACAGATATGAGGACACTGAAGCTTTCTTT	CASSPRDRYEDTEAFF
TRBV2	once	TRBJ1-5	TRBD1	TGTGCCAGCAGTGGGGACAGATTCAATCAGCCCCAGCATTTT	CASSGDRFNQPQHF
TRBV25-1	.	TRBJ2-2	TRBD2	TGTGCCAGCAGTACTAGCGGGAGTGGGAACACCGGGGAGCTGTTTTTT	CASSTSGSGNTGELFF
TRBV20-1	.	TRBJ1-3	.	TGCAGTGCTCCGGGGGGGATGGGGATATATTTT	CSAPGGMGIYF
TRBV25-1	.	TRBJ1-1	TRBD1	TGTGCCAGCAGTTCTACAGGGGGCCCACCCTTTGAAGCTTTCTTT	CASSSTGGPPFEAFF
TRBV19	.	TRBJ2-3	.	TGTGCCAGTAGTATAGGTGGAGGCACAGATACGCAGTATTTT	CASSIGGGTDTQYF
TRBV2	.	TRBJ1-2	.	TGTGCCAGCAGTGAATGGCAGGGGTTTTATGGCTACACCTTC	CASSEWQGFYGYTF
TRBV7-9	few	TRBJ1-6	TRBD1	TGTGCCAGCCAGGGGACAGGCAATTCACCCCTCCACTTT	CASQGTGNSPLHF
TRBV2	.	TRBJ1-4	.	TGTGCCAGCAAGGTAGAAAGGGGCCGTAATGAAAAACTGTTTTTT	CASKVERGRNEKLFF
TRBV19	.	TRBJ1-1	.	TGTGCCAGTAGTACACAGGGCCCCGAAGCTTTCTTT	CASSTQGPEAFF
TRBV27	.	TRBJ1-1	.	TGTGCCAGCAGTTACTCGACAAGGTGGAACACTGAAGCTTTCTTT	CASSYSTRWNTEAFF
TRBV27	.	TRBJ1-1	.	TGTGCCACTGGTTGGGGGCAAACTGAAGCTTTCTTT	CATGWGQTEAFF
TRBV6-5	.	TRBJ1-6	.	TGTGCCAGCAGTTACTCGAGTCCGCGTTCCCCCCTCCACTTT	CASSYSSPRSPLHF
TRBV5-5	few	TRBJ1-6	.	TGTGCCAGCAGCTTGGACGGGGGTTATAATTCACCCCTCCACTTT	CASSLDGGYNSPLHF
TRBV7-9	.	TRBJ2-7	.	TGTGCCAGCAGCTCCCCACTGACACAAAGCTCCTACGAGCAGTACTTC	CASSSPLTQSSYEQYF
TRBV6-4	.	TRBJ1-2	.	TGTGCCAGCAGTGAGAGCCAGGGATCCTATGGCTACACCTTC	CASSESQGSYGYTF
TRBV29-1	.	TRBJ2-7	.	TGCAGCGTAGCCGGTGGAGGGGGCGGCTACGAGCAGTACTTC	CSVAGGGGGYEQYF
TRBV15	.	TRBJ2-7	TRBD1	TGTGCCACCAGGCCGCGGACAGGTACCTACGAGCAGTACTTC	CATRPRTGTYEQYF
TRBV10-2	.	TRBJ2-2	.	TGCGCCAGCAGGGGCGGGGGCGCGAACACCGGGGAGCTGTTTTTT	CASRGGGANTGELFF
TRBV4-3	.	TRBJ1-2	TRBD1	TGCGCCAGCAGCCAAGGGAGGGGGGAGGGACAGGGGGCTTCTGGCTACACCTTC	CASSQGRGEGQGASGYTF
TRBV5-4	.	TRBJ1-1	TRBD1	TGTGCCAGCAGCCCCTCAACAGGGGGAAGACTTGAAGCTTTCTTT	CASSPSTGGRLEAFF
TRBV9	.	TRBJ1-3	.	TGTGCCAGCAGCGTAGCTCTAGGGGGCTCTGGAAACACCATATATTTT	CASSVALGGSGNTIYF
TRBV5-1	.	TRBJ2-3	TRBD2	TGCGCCAGCAGCCCGGGACTAGCGGGCACAGATACGCAGTATTTT	CASSPGLAGTDTQYF
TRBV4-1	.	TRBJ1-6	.	TGCGCCAGCAGCCGCACAGGAGGGACCGATTCACCCCTCCACTTT	CASSRTGGTDSPLHF
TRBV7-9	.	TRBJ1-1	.	TGTGCCAGCAGCTTAGGGAGAGGGATGAACACTGAAGCTTTCTTT	CASSLGRGMNTEAFF
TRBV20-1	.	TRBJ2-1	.	TGCAGTGCCCGAGAGGTGCCTGAGCAGTTCTTC	CSAREVPEQFF
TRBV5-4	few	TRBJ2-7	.	TGTGCCAGCAGCTTAAAACTTAGCCACGCCGACGAGCAGTACTTC	CASSLKLSHADEQYF
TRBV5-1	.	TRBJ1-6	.	TGCGCCAGCAGCTTGACAGAGAGAGTTAATTCACCCCTCCACTTT	CASSLTERVNSPLHF
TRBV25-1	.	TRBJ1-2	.	TGTGCCAGCAGTGAATTGAGAGGAAGTGGCTACACCTTC	CASSELRGSGYTF
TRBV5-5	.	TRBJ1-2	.	TGTGCCAGCAGCTTGTCGTTCAGGGGCTACACCTTC	CASSLSFRGYTF
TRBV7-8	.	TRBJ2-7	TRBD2	TGTGCCAGCAGCTTAATAACGACTAGCGAGCGCGAGCAGTACTTC	CASSLITTSEREQYF
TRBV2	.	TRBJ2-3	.	TGTGCCATCCACACAGATACGCAGTATTTT	CAIHTDTQYF
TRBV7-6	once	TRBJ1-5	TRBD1	TGTGCCAGCAGCCTAAGGGGCACGGGGAACGGGACAGAAAGCAATCAGCCCCAGCATTTT	CASSLRGTGNGTESNQPQHF
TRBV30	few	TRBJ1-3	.	TGTGCCTGGAAGAAAGCGGGAAACACCATATATTTT	CAWKKAGNTIYF
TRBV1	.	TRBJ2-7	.	TGCACCAGCAGCCAAGGAAGCGGGACAGGGGACTACGAGCAGTACTTC	CTSSQGSGTGDYEQYF